Following are 24 T cell receptor beta chains from one sample sequenced in a study of blood T cells in healthy people across ages. Primed by a sample-barcoded 5' primer and a J-beta primer mix, a second PCR proceeded for about 6 to 11 cycles. TCRdb passed the 5' RACE reads through MiXCR, listing each CDR3 protein once. The profile shows around 1.5 million distinct CDR3 sequences, 30% to 40% of them singletons. The material sequenced was blood. The receptors here all came from a woman between 25 and 40 years old in good health.

This clonotype has more than one count but fewer than ten. V is TRBV7-9 and J is TRBJ2-5; TRBD1 matches 7 bases. The CDR3 loop spans 13 amino acids. Per germline, CDR1 SEHNR and CDR2 FQNEAQ (reference sequence). V shed 5 bases, J shed 5 bases, and the junction held 5 bases outside the gene matches. CDR3 sequence reads: CASSHGTVETQYF. As DNA, the CDR3 is TGTGCCAGCAGCCACGGGACAGTGGAGACCCAGTACTTC.

V is TRBV13 and J is TRBJ2-7; 16 bases match TRBD2. The J call may not be correct, given that the DNA end is closer to TRBJ2-5. Germline CDR1 reads PRHDT; CDR2 reads FYEKMQ (reference sequence). CDR3 length: 19 residues. CDR3 nucleotides: TGTGCCAGCAGCCCTGTATTCCCGGGACTAGCGGGGGGGCGAGAGACCCAGTACTTC. It specifies CASSPVFPGLAGGRETQYF.

V and J are TRBV6-1 and TRBJ2-1, with D possibly TRBD1 on 5 matching bases. Germline lookup yields CDR1 MNHNS and CDR2 SASEGT. Trimming took 3 bases from V and 10 from J, leaving 7 bases between them. CDR3 length equals 11 residues. The DNA for the CDR3 is TGTGCCAGCAGTGACTGGGGCGAGCAGTTCTTC. Its translation is CASSDWGEQFF.

This clonotype turned up a few times. The CDR3 DNA sequence: TGTGCCAGCAGCTCTCACACCGGGACTAGCGACGATACGCAGTATTTT. Its translation is CASSSHTGTSDDTQYF. This chain links TRBV9 with TRBJ2-3; 10 nucleotides align to TRBD2. The CDR3 length is 16 residues. CDR1 SGDLS and CDR2 YYNGEE come from the germline V gene. V lost 4 bases to trimming and J lost 6 bases; unmatched junction nucleotides: 11. The full variable domain, completed using reference TRBV9 and TRBJ2-3, is DSGVTQTPKHLITATGQRVTLRCSPRSGDLSVYWYQQSLDQGLQFLIQYYNGEERAKGNILERFSAQQFPDLHSELNLSSLELGDSALYFCASSSHTGTSDDTQYFGPGTRLTVL.

The chain combines TRBV25-1 with TRBJ2-6; D ambiguous. Germline V gene lookup returns CDR1 MGHDK and CDR2 SYGVNS. The ends were cut back, 5 bases at V and 0 bases at J, with 20 bases in the middle. The CDR3 is 19 residues long. The CDR3 nucleotides read TGTGCCAGCAGTAAGAACGGACCTTGGAGTTTCTCTGGGGCCAACGTCCTGACTTTC. Amino acid sequence: CASSKNGPWSFSGANVLTF.

Only a few counts were recorded for this clonotype. This chain connects TRBV20-1 to TRBJ2-1; 11 bases match TRBD2. This CDR3 is 15 amino acids long. CDR1 is DFQATT and CDR2 is SNEGSKA in the germline V gene (reference sequence). The V and J ends lost 5 bases and 3 bases, in that order; junction bases with no gene match: 6. CDR3 coding DNA: TGCAGTGCTCGGACTAGCGGGCCGAACTACAATGAGCAGTTCTTC. This codes for CSARTSGPNYNEQFF.

The V call is TRBV4-1, the J call TRBJ2-3; 9 nucleotides agree with TRBD2. The CDR3 extends over 16 amino acids. Germline CDR1 MGHRA, CDR2 YSYEKL. V was pared by 0 bases and J by 3 bases, with 4 bases of the junction left unmatched. CDR3 region: CASSQDSSGVTDTQYF. CDR3 coding DNA: TGCGCCAGCAGCCAAGATTCTAGCGGGGTGACAGATACGCAGTATTTT.

This sequence joins TRBV30 and TRBJ2-7; D is undetermined. This CDR3 contains 13 residues. V lost 3 bases, J lost 3 bases, and 12 bases lay in between. Germline CDR1 reads GTSNPN; CDR2 reads SVGIG (reference sequence). The CDR3 region has the DNA TGTGCCTGGAGCAAACAGAGTCTCTACGAGCAGTACTTC. Encoded protein: CAWSKQSLYEQYF. Using reference TRBV30 and TRBJ2-7 for the parts outside the CDR3, the full variable domain is SQTIHQWPATLVQPVGSPLSLECTVEGTSNPNLYWYRQAAGRGLQLLFYSVGIGQISSEVPQNLSASRPQDRQFILSSKKLLLSDSGFYLCAWSKQSLYEQYFGPGTRLTVT.

The chain joins TRBV20-1 to TRBJ2-5, with 9 bases matching TRBD2. The J call is in doubt because the DNA end fits TRBJ2-7 better. This CDR3 contains 15 residues. The germline CDR1 and CDR2 sequences are DFQATT and SNEGSKA (reference sequence). CDR3 sequence: CSAPNSGSPVHEQYF. In DNA, the CDR3 is TGCAGTGCTCCCAATAGCGGGAGCCCCGTCCACGAGCAGTACTTC.

This clonotype has a handful of counts. The V call is TRBV24-1, the J call TRBJ2-3; TRBD2 is a possible D gene (6 bases). The germline V gene has CDR1 KGHDR and CDR2 SFDVKD. V was cut by 4 bases and J by 0 bases, with 13 bases left in between. The CDR3 length is 16 residues. Here the CDR3 reads CATSDPSDQSTDTQYF. CDR3 DNA sequence: TGTGCCACCAGTGACCCTAGCGATCAAAGCACAGATACGCAGTATTTT.

This clonotype turned up a few times. The V gene is TRBV7-9, the J gene TRBJ2-1; 8 bases line up with TRBD2. Trimming at V came to 5 bases and at J to 10 bases, leaving 10 bases not matched to a gene. The CDR3 totals 14 residues. Germline values: CDR1 SEHNR, CDR2 FQNEAQ (reference sequence). CDR3 DNA sequence: TGTGCCAGCAGCCTACTAGCGGAGGGGCGAGAGCAGTTCTTC. Translated: CASSLLAEGREQFF. The full variable domain, rest sourced from reference TRBV7-9 and TRBJ2-1, is DTGVSQNPRHKITKRGQNVTFRCDPISEHNRLYWYRQTLGQGPEFLTYFQNEAQLEKSRLLSDRFSAERPKGSFSTLEIQRTEQGDSAMYLCASSLLAEGREQFFGPGTRLTVL.

This clonotype was found a few times. The V and J genes are TRBV19 and TRBJ1-1; 7 nucleotides align to TRBD1. From germline, CDR1 is LNHDA and CDR2 SQIVND (reference sequence). V dropped 4 bases and J dropped 5; count of bases not matched to a gene: 7. CDR3 length: 14 amino acids. The CDR3 region has the DNA TGTGCCAGTAGTAACCTCGCAGGGGGGACTGAAGCTTTCTTT. Amino acids: CASSNLAGGTEAFF.

The J gene is TRBJ2-1, the V gene TRBV5-6; D may match TRBD1 or TRBD2 (5 bases each). The CDR3 has 14 residues. Germline-derived CDR1 and CDR2 are SGHDT and YYEEEE. Trimming pared 2 bases from V and 8 bases from J, leaving 14 bases between. Written as DNA, the CDR3 is TGTGCCAGCAGCTTTAGTAATCTGGGACATGAGCAGTTCTTC. Its translation is CASSFSNLGHEQFF.

Many counts were recorded for this clonotype. The CDR3 sequence is CASSFSGAVDTQYF. The CDR3 region has the DNA TGCGCCAGCAGCTTTTCAGGGGCAGTGGATACGCAGTATTTT. The chain has TRBV5-1 and TRBJ2-3; TRBD1 might be the D (6 bases). Trimming stripped 2 bases from V and 6 bases from J, with 13 bases between. The CDR3 has 14 residues. The germline gives CDR1 SGHRS, CDR2 YFSETQ.

The chain links TRBV6-5 to TRBJ2-5; TRBD1 matches at 7 bases. The DNA matches TRBJ2-7 better at its end, which makes the J call doubtful. Looked up from germline, CDR1 is MNHEY and CDR2 is SVGAGI. The CDR3 has 12 residues. DNA of the CDR3: TGTGCCAGCAGCCCGGACAGGCTCGAGCAGTACTTC. This gives the protein CASSPDRLEQYF.

The J gene is TRBJ2-6, the V gene TRBV4-2; 9 nucleotides match TRBD1. V shed 0 bases and J 1 base; nucleotides not matched to a gene: 10. The germline V gene encodes CDR1 LGHNA and CDR2 YNFKEQ. The CDR3 has 20 amino acids. The CDR3: CASSQEIGQGFYSGANVLTF. For the CDR3, the DNA is TGTGCCAGCAGCCAAGAAATCGGACAGGGGTTCTATTCTGGGGCCAACGTCCTGACTTTC.

This chain joins TRBV25-1 and TRBJ1-4; TRBD1 aligns across 7 bases. The V gene's germline CDR1 is MGHDK and CDR2 SYGVNS. V lost 4 bases to trimming and J lost 4 bases; unmatched junction nucleotides: 6. CDR3 length: 15 amino acids. For the CDR3, the DNA is TGTGCCAGCAGTGTACAGGGGATGGGTAATGAAAAACTGTTTTTT. Amino acids: CASSVQGMGNEKLFF.

The chain links TRBV20-1 to TRBJ2-5, with 7 bases matching TRBD1. CDR1 DFQATT and CDR2 SNEGSKA come from the germline V gene (reference sequence). This CDR3 region has 18 residues. V was clipped by 1 base and J by 1 base; unmatched bases: 15. The CDR3 nucleotides are TGCAGTGCTAGAGTGGGACAGACCCTTAAGGGGATCCAAGAGACCCAGTACTTC. Translating gives CSARVGQTLKGIQETQYF.

This clonotype was picked up a small number of times. The CDR3 reads CSARGVGREETQYF. CDR3 coding DNA: TGCAGTGCTAGAGGGGTCGGCAGGGAAGAGACCCAGTACTTC. The chain couples TRBV20-1 to TRBJ2-5; D perhaps matches TRBD1 (5 bases). Trimming left V 1 base short and J 3 bases short, with 12 bases between. Per germline, CDR1 DFQATT and CDR2 SNEGSKA (reference sequence). CDR3 length: 14 residues.

This clonotype was picked up a small number of times. V gene TRBV7-9 combines with J gene TRBJ2-1, with D possibly TRBD2 on 5 matching bases. The germline V and J ends were trimmed by 1 base and 5 bases, with 9 bases remaining between them. This CDR3 has 14 amino acids. Germline V gene data show CDR1 as SEHNR and CDR2 as FQNEAQ (reference sequence). CDR3 DNA sequence: TGTGCCAGCAGCTTAGATCCTAGCCACAATGAGCAGTTCTTC. Protein: CASSLDPSHNEQFF.

This rearrangement joins TRBV5-1 to TRBJ1-1; TRBD1 might be the D (5 bases). V gave up 1 base and J gave up 1 base, with 14 bases separating them. In germline, CDR1 is SGHRS, CDR2 YFSETQ. The CDR3 contains 16 residues. This chain's CDR3 is CASSLPGGGQNTEAFF. The CDR3 nucleotides are TGCGCCAGCAGCTTGCCGGGGGGAGGGCAGAACACTGAAGCTTTCTTT. Using reference TRBV5-1 and TRBJ1-1 for the parts outside the CDR3, the full variable domain is KAGVTQTPRYLIKTRGQQVTLSCSPISGHRSVSWYQQTPGQGLQFLFEYFSETQRNKGNFPGRFSGRQFSNSRSEMNVSTLELGDSALYLCASSLPGGGQNTEAFFGQGTRLTVV.

The sample holds one count of this clonotype. For the CDR3, the DNA is TGTGCCAGCCTTCGGGAGGGACTGTACAATGAGCAGTTCTTC. It yields the protein CASLREGLYNEQFF. This chain links TRBV7-9 with TRBJ2-1; 8 bases fit TRBD2. The CDR3 consists of 14 residues. The germline CDR1 and CDR2 sequences are SEHNR and FQNEAQ (reference sequence). J lost 4 bases, V lost 8 bases, and 7 bases had no gene match.

V is TRBV13 and J is TRBJ2-3; 10 nucleotides match TRBD2. The ends lost 5 bases at V and 0 bases at J; junction bases unmatched: 8. CDR1 is PRHDT, CDR2 FYEKMQ, per germline (reference sequence). The CDR3 spans 17 residues. CDR3: CASSPGPGLASTDTQYF. For the CDR3, the DNA is TGTGCCAGCAGCCCGGGACCGGGACTAGCGAGCACAGATACGCAGTATTTT.

The chain couples TRBV18 to TRBJ2-5; D remains unclear. The germline V gene has CDR1 KGHSH and CDR2 LQKENI. The CDR3 consists of 15 residues. The germline V and J ends were trimmed by 2 bases and 2 bases, with 12 bases remaining between them. The CDR3 spells CASSPIGSVQETQYF. In DNA form, the CDR3 reads TGTGCCAGCTCACCAATAGGCAGCGTTCAAGAGACCCAGTACTTC.